These T cell receptor beta chains were read from a single sample in a study of blood T cell repertoires in COVID-19. Here immunoSEQ multiplex PCR was the method, and the copy in TCRdb shows in-frame clones only, minus some. The sample yields a few hundred thousand clones, roughly 85% seen once. The sequencing sample was made of PBMCs or T cells enriched from blood (not recorded which). These receptor sequences come from a woman aged 25 to 39 who had recovered from COVID-19. Both conserved end residues are part of each CDR3. A D gene is named only where the DNA matches it firmly. Size values are once, few and many counts, or a class for expanded clones, and some rows have none.

D gene: NA
J gene: TRBJ1-1
clone size: NA
V gene: TRBV11-3
CDR3 DNA: TGTGCCAGCAGCCTGAGGGCGACCACTGAAGCTTTCTTT
CDR3 protein: CASSLRATTEAFF

D gene: TRBD1
J gene: TRBJ1-1
clone size: once
V gene: TRBV5-6
CDR3 DNA: TGTGCCAGCAGCTCCCGGGACAGGGTTGGTGCTTTCTTT
CDR3 protein: CASSSRDRVGAFF

D gene: NA
J gene: TRBJ1-5
clone size: NA
V gene: TRBV15
CDR3 DNA: TGTGCCACCAGCAGAGATCGACAGTGGGATCAGCCCCAGCATTTT
CDR3 protein: CATSRDRQWDQPQHF

D gene: NA
J gene: TRBJ1-4
clone size: NA
V gene: TRBV5-5
CDR3 DNA: TGTGCCAGCTCGGGAAATGAAAAACTGTTTTTT
CDR3 protein: CASSGNEKLFF

D gene: NA
J gene: TRBJ1-2
clone size: NA
V gene: TRBV6-5
CDR3 DNA: TGTGCCAGCAATCAACAGGCAGCTAACTATGGCTACACCTTC
CDR3 protein: CASNQQAANYGYTF

D gene: NA
J gene: TRBJ1-6
clone size: once
V gene: TRBV14
CDR3 DNA: TGTGCCAGCAGCCCCCCCCTGGGAGATGTTTCACCCCTCCACTTT
CDR3 protein: CASSPPLGDVSPLHF

D gene: NA
J gene: TRBJ1-1
clone size: once
V gene: TRBV12-3/TRBV12-4
CDR3 DNA: TGTGCCAGCAGTTGGGGCGGGAACACTGAAGCTTTCTTT
CDR3 protein: CASSWGGNTEAFF

D gene: TRBD2
J gene: TRBJ2-2
clone size: NA
V gene: TRBV5-4
CDR3 DNA: TGTGCCAGCAGCTTAGCTAGCGGGGGAGCGAACACCGGGGAGCTGTTTTTT
CDR3 protein: CASSLASGGANTGELFF

D gene: TRBD2
J gene: TRBJ2-2
clone size: NA
V gene: TRBV9
CDR3 DNA: TGTGCCAGCAGCGCTACTAGCGGGACGAACACCGGGGAGCTGTTTTTT
CDR3 protein: CASSATSGTNTGELFF

D gene: TRBD1
J gene: TRBJ1-3
clone size: NA
V gene: TRBV10-3
CDR3 DNA: TGTGCCATCAGTGAGTCGAACTTGCGGGACAGGGCCACATCTGGAAACACCATATATTTT
CDR3 protein: CAISESNLRDRATSGNTIYF

D gene: NA
J gene: TRBJ2-5
clone size: NA
V gene: TRBV27
CDR3 DNA: TGTGCCAGCAGCCGGACAACCCAAGAGACCCAGTACTTC
CDR3 protein: CASSRTTQETQYF

D gene: TRBD1
J gene: TRBJ1-4
clone size: NA
V gene: TRBV19
CDR3 DNA: TGTGCCAGTAGTAATCGGACAGGGCTAGACGATGAAAAACTGTTTTTT
CDR3 protein: CASSNRTGLDDEKLFF

D gene: NA
J gene: TRBJ1-2
clone size: NA
V gene: TRBV14
CDR3 DNA: TGTGCCAGCAGCCAAGCGGTCGGGGGAGGCTACACCTTC
CDR3 protein: CASSQAVGGGYTF

D gene: TRBD2
J gene: TRBJ2-1
clone size: NA
V gene: TRBV2
CDR3 DNA: TGTGCCAGCAGTGGGGCCGGGGGGGGCTACAATGAGCAGTTCTTC
CDR3 protein: CASSGAGGGYNEQFF

D gene: NA
J gene: TRBJ2-6
clone size: NA
V gene: TRBV7-3
CDR3 DNA: TGTGCCAGCAGCTTAATTAGTCCAGGGGCCAACGTCCTGACTTTC
CDR3 protein: CASSLISPGANVLTF

D gene: NA
J gene: TRBJ1-2
clone size: NA
V gene: TRBV12-3/TRBV12-4
CDR3 DNA: TGTGCCAGCAGCACGGGAGCTACGCTAGGCTACACCTTC
CDR3 protein: CASSTGATLGYTF

D gene: NA
J gene: TRBJ1-4
clone size: NA
V gene: TRBV30
CDR3 DNA: TGTGCCTGGAGTCCAGGGGTTGGTAATGAAAAACTGTTTTTT
CDR3 protein: CAWSPGVGNEKLFF

D gene: TRBD1
J gene: TRBJ1-2
clone size: NA
V gene: TRBV18
CDR3 DNA: TGTGCCAGCTCACCGGACAGGGGTGACTATGGCTACACCTTC
CDR3 protein: CASSPDRGDYGYTF

D gene: NA
J gene: TRBJ1-5
clone size: NA
V gene: TRBV19
CDR3 DNA: TGTGCCAGTAGTATGTCGGCCCCGGGGGGTGAGCAGCCCCAGCATTTT
CDR3 protein: CASSMSAPGGEQPQHF

D gene: TRBD1
J gene: TRBJ1-1
clone size: once
V gene: TRBV28
CDR3 DNA: TGTGCCACCTCCGACAGGGTAACTGAAGCTTTCTTT
CDR3 protein: CATSDRVTEAFF

D gene: NA
J gene: TRBJ2-7
clone size: NA
V gene: TRBV12-3/TRBV12-4
CDR3 DNA: TGTGCCAGCAGTTTCGGACTTAACTACGAGCAGTACTTC
CDR3 protein: CASSFGLNYEQYF

D gene: TRBD1
J gene: TRBJ2-3
clone size: NA
V gene: TRBV9
CDR3 DNA: TGTGCCAGCAGCCCCGGGACAGCCAACCGAGATACGCAGTATTTT
CDR3 protein: CASSPGTANRDTQYF

D gene: NA
J gene: TRBJ1-2
clone size: NA
V gene: TRBV6-5
CDR3 DNA: TGTGCCAGCAGGTCTGGTGGACTTGGGAACTATGGCTACACCTTC
CDR3 protein: CASRSGGLGNYGYTF

D gene: TRBD1
J gene: TRBJ2-7
clone size: NA
V gene: TRBV2
CDR3 DNA: TGTGCCAGCAGTGAAGGAAGGGGACAGTACGAGCAGTACTTC
CDR3 protein: CASSEGRGQYEQYF

D gene: NA
J gene: TRBJ1-1
clone size: NA
V gene: TRBV6-2/TRBV6-3
CDR3 DNA: TGTGCCAGCACCCCCCGGGGGAGCACTGAAGCTTTCTTT
CDR3 protein: CASTPRGSTEAFF

D gene: NA
J gene: TRBJ2-3
clone size: NA
V gene: TRBV27
CDR3 DNA: TGTGCCAGCAGACCCGGACAGCTCACAGATACGCAGTATTTT
CDR3 protein: CASRPGQLTDTQYF

D gene: NA
J gene: TRBJ1-1
clone size: NA
V gene: TRBV27
CDR3 DNA: TGTGCCAGCGGGTGGGCAACTGAAGCTTTCTTT
CDR3 protein: CASGWATEAFF

D gene: TRBD1
J gene: TRBJ1-2
clone size: NA
V gene: TRBV4-1
CDR3 DNA: TGCGCCAGCAGCCCCCAGACAGGGGATGGCTACACCTTC
CDR3 protein: CASSPQTGDGYTF

D gene: TRBD1
J gene: TRBJ1-2
clone size: NA
V gene: TRBV18
CDR3 DNA: TGTGCCAGCTCACCAACGACAGGGAGGTGGGATGGCTACACCTTC
CDR3 protein: CASSPTTGRWDGYTF

D gene: NA
J gene: TRBJ1-5
clone size: NA
V gene: TRBV30
CDR3 DNA: TGTGCCTGGAGTGTCAGTAGGGGTAGGGGTCAGCCCCAGCATTTT
CDR3 protein: CAWSVSRGRGQPQHF

D gene: NA
J gene: TRBJ2-1
clone size: once
V gene: TRBV6-5
CDR3 DNA: TGTGCCAGCAGTCAGAACCCGGGACTTCCTGAGCAGTTCTTC
CDR3 protein: CASSQNPGLPEQFF

D gene: TRBD1
J gene: TRBJ1-2
clone size: once
V gene: TRBV4-3
CDR3 DNA: TGCGCCAGCAGCCAAGATGGGGGGACAGGCCTTTATGGCTACACCTTC
CDR3 protein: CASSQDGGTGLYGYTF

D gene: NA
J gene: TRBJ1-1
clone size: NA
V gene: TRBV6-6
CDR3 DNA: TGTGCCAGCAGTCCCCTACGGCAGGGCGCCATGAACACTGAAGCTTTCTTT
CDR3 protein: CASSPLRQGAMNTEAFF

D gene: NA
J gene: TRBJ1-1
clone size: NA
V gene: TRBV6-1
CDR3 DNA: TGTGCCAGCAGTGAAGTGGGACAACGGAACACTGAAGCTTTCTTT
CDR3 protein: CASSEVGQRNTEAFF

D gene: NA
J gene: TRBJ2-6
clone size: NA
V gene: TRBV4-1
CDR3 DNA: TGCGCCAGCAGCCAAGATCCTTCGACAGGTCTCGGCTCTGGGGCCAACGTCCTGACTTTC
CDR3 protein: CASSQDPSTGLGSGANVLTF

D gene: TRBD1
J gene: TRBJ1-1
clone size: NA
V gene: TRBV7-9
CDR3 DNA: TGTGCCAGCAGCTTAGGGCTGGGACAGGGAATACGGGTTGAAGCTTTCTTT
CDR3 protein: CASSLGLGQGIRVEAFF

D gene: NA
J gene: TRBJ1-1
clone size: NA
V gene: TRBV13
CDR3 DNA: TGTGCCAGCAGCTTAGGACAGGTGAACACTGAAGCTTTCTTT
CDR3 protein: CASSLGQVNTEAFF

D gene: NA
J gene: TRBJ1-1
clone size: NA
V gene: TRBV7-2
CDR3 DNA: TGTGCCAGCATCCGGGGAAGGGAGAACACTGAAGCTTTCTTT
CDR3 protein: CASIRGRENTEAFF

D gene: NA
J gene: TRBJ1-3
clone size: NA
V gene: TRBV4-3
CDR3 DNA: TGCGCCAGCAGCCAAGACTCCAGTGGGGGGAACACCATATATTTT
CDR3 protein: CASSQDSSGGNTIYF

D gene: TRBD2
J gene: TRBJ2-3
clone size: NA
V gene: TRBV12-3/TRBV12-4
CDR3 DNA: TGTGCCAGCAGTGCCGGGCTAGCGGGCCCCCAGTATTTT
CDR3 protein: CASSAGLAGPQYF

D gene: TRBD2
J gene: TRBJ2-1
clone size: few
V gene: TRBV5-4
CDR3 DNA: TGTGCCAGCAGCTTTGTGGCGGGGGGTTACAATGAGCAGTTCTTC
CDR3 protein: CASSFVAGGYNEQFF

D gene: NA
J gene: TRBJ1-2
clone size: NA
V gene: TRBV2
CDR3 DNA: TGTGCCAGCAGTGGGAGCGGGGCTGACTATGGCTACACCTTC
CDR3 protein: CASSGSGADYGYTF

D gene: NA
J gene: TRBJ2-7
clone size: NA
V gene: TRBV6-5
CDR3 DNA: TGTGCCAGCAGGGCGGGACAGTACTACGAGCAGTACTTC
CDR3 protein: CASRAGQYYEQYF